This TCR beta chain was observed in a study of shared clonotypes between healthy human individuals. Study background: Each donor's CD8 memory used one plate, CD8 naive two, each CD4 subset three. Regarding the study as a whole: The low donor count limited represented genetic and exposure-history diversity.

Genomic DNA per cell subset filled all wells of several immunoSEQ plates. This table comes from immunoSEQ multiplex PCR, and its TCRdb copy is limited to in-frame clones, with some not included. The sample lists a few hundred thousand clones, just under 97% seen once, with 0.11% in the top ten. About this clone itself: As yet, its antigen is unknown.

The CDR3 spans 16 residues. V dropped 5 bases and J dropped 9; count of bases not matched to a gene: 15. Germline values: CDR1 MNHEY, CDR2 SMNVEV (reference sequence). The naive CD8 population came from CD45RO-negative cells selected for CCR7, without terminally differentiated effector memory CD45RA+ cells. The receptor comes from a woman in her twenties or thirties in good health. Material for sequencing was naive CD8+ T cells sorted from blood. The chain is built from TRBV27 and TRBJ2-1; 8 bases fit TRBD2. The CDR3 protein is CASSPGVAGTPGEQFF. CDR3 coding DNA: TGTGCCAGCAGTCCCGGGGTAGCGGGAACTCCGGGTGAGCAGTTCTTC.